Detailed here is one T cell receptor beta chain. Its antigen remains unidentified. These data belong to a study of T cells in Graves' hyperthyroidism and ophthalmopathy. Fresh peripheral blood, about 10 ml of it, supplied the PBMCs. TCR beta CDR3 regions were amplified from RNA. TCR CDR3 underwent first-round RT-PCR with the HTBI primer set. Each CDR3 protein gets one entry after TCRdb re-called the multiplex PCR reads with MiXCR. Here the sample spans around 500,000 distinct CDR3 sequences, 22% being singletons. Points from the study as a whole: Researchers found most expanded thyroid clonotypes above 0.001 in blood as well. The authors' 13 V-J model separated ophthalmopathy from stable hyperthyroidism.

This clonotype was sampled from a woman in her sixties or seventies with Graves' ophthalmopathy. The sample consisted of blood.

The CDR3 bases are TGTGCCAGCAGGGGACGGATCTCCTCCTACGAGCAGTACTTC. Protein: CASRGRISSYEQYF. This chain uses TRBV5-6 with TRBJ2-7, with D perhaps TRBD1 or TRBD2 (5 bases each). CDR3 length equals 14 residues. The germline V and J ends were trimmed by 5 bases and 0 bases, with 12 bases remaining between them. Germline V CDR1 and CDR2: SGHDT, YYEEEE.